The 12 T cell receptor beta chains below were found in one sample sequenced in a study of cytomegalovirus exposure and HLA in healthy donors. The PCR had 60 Vbeta and 13 Jbeta primers. Profiling relied on immunoSEQ multiplex PCR, and the TCRdb table lists in-frame clones only, not all of them. Here the sample spans approximately 220,000 clones, 75% to 85% being singletons. The sequencing input was PBMCs. These TCRs come from a girl between 5 and 17 years old in good health and CMV-seronegative.

This chain joins TRBV5-4 and TRBJ2-7, with TRBD2 matching 9 bases. The germline gives CDR1 SGHNT, CDR2 YYREEE (reference sequence). The junction had 6 bases not matched to a gene; V was cut back by 1 base and J by 4 bases. The CDR3 contains 15 residues. The CDR3 DNA follows: TGTGCCAGCAGCTTGAGAAGCGGGAGGCGTTACGAGCAGTACTTC. Encoded protein: CASSLRSGRRYEQYF.

The rearrangement joins TRBV4-3 to TRBJ1-6; D uncertain. Trimming took off 2 bases at V and 10 bases at J, with 12 bases between the two ends. The length of the CDR3 is 14 residues. The germline gives CDR1 LGHNA, CDR2 YSLEER. CDR3: CASSQRRGLSPLHF. CDR3 in DNA: TGCGCCAGCAGCCAACGAAGAGGTTTGTCACCCCTCCACTTT.

The V gene is TRBV6-1, the J gene TRBJ1-5, with 7 positions matching TRBD1. The germline CDR1 and CDR2 sequences are MNHNS and SASEGT. The V and J ends lost 5 bases and 4 bases, in that order; junction bases with no gene match: 8. The CDR3 covers 15 residues. The CDR3 region is CASSTLQGTNQPQHF. Written as DNA, the CDR3 is TGTGCCAGCAGTACCCTACAGGGGACGAATCAGCCCCAGCATTTT.

The chain couples TRBV9 to TRBJ1-1; tentative D call: TRBD1 (6 bases). CDR3 length: 15 residues. Germline V CDR1 and CDR2: SGDLS, YYNGEE. Deletions cut 3 bases from V and 0 bases from J, with 12 bases between. CDR3 in DNA: TGTGCCAGCAGCGCCTGGGACACTCTGAACACTGAAGCTTTCTTT. Translated: CASSAWDTLNTEAFF.

This clone has only one observation. In DNA, the CDR3 is TGTGCCTGGACGCGGGCGATTTTCTCCTACGAGCAGTACTTC. It is translated as CAWTRAIFSYEQYF. The chain couples TRBV30 to TRBJ2-7; TRBD2 might be the D (5 bases). This CDR3 has 14 amino acids. CDR1 is GTSNPN, CDR2 SVGIG, per germline (reference sequence). With 4 bases removed from V and 0 bases from J, the gap between germline ends came to 13 bases.

J is TRBJ1-3 and V is TRBV30, with D unresolved. Germline V lookup: CDR1 GTSNPN, CDR2 SVGIG (reference sequence). Trimming stripped 2 bases from V and 0 bases from J, with 8 bases between. The length of the CDR3 is 14 residues. CDR3 sequence (DNA): TGTGCCTGGAGTATAATGGCCTCTGGAAACACCATATATTTT. It encodes CAWSIMASGNTIYF.

The rearrangement uses TRBV7-2 and TRBJ1-1; unclear D gene. Germline V gene sequence: CDR1 SGHTA, CDR2 FQGNSA. This CDR3 is built from 12 residues. Trimming left V 3 bases short and J 6 bases short, with 8 bases between. In DNA, the CDR3 is TGTGCCAGCAGCTTTCCCCCGTCTGAAGCTTTCTTT. Protein sequence: CASSFPPSEAFF.

The chain combines TRBV4-1 with TRBJ2-5; no clear D gene. The tail of the sequence fits TRBJ2-7 better, so the J call may be wrong. CDR3 length equals 14 residues. Germline V CDR1 and CDR2: MGHRA, YSYEKL. In DNA, the CDR3 is TGCGCCAGCAGCCATCGTCCTACTGACTACGAGCAGTACTTC. Translation: CASSHRPTDYEQYF.

This chain joins TRBV7-8 and TRBJ2-1, with 11 bases that match TRBD2. CDR3 length equals 20 residues. V was clipped by 1 base and J by 2 bases; unmatched bases: 13. Germline V gene data show CDR1 as SGHVS and CDR2 as FQNEAQ. The CDR3 loop is CASSLVLPSGRSSTYNEQFF. The CDR3 region has the DNA TGTGCCAGCAGCTTAGTTCTGCCTAGCGGGAGGAGTAGTACCTACAATGAGCAGTTCTTC.

V and J are TRBV7-2 and TRBJ2-7, with 11 bases matching TRBD2. V gave up 4 bases and J gave up 5 bases; unmatched junction bases: 16. The length of the CDR3 is 18 residues. Germline V gene sequence: CDR1 SGHTA, CDR2 FQGNSA. The CDR3 region has the DNA TGTGCCAGCAGCTCGGGGGCTAGCGGGGGGAGGGGCTCTCACGAGCAGTACTTC. Protein sequence: CASSSGASGGRGSHEQYF.

V is TRBV28 and J is TRBJ1-5; D is possibly TRBD1 (6 bases). V lost 8 bases and J 7 bases, leaving 18 bases between the germline ends. CDR1 is MDHEN and CDR2 is SYDVKM in the germline V gene. This CDR3 comprises 14 residues. CDR3 coding DNA: TGTGCCAGCGGTAGGGGGGGCGCTTACCAGCCCCAGCATTTT. Protein sequence: CASGRGGAYQPQHF.

The gene calls are TRBV6-1 and TRBJ1-2; D might be TRBD1 (5 bases). The V gene's germline CDR1 is MNHNS and CDR2 SASEGT. V lost 3 bases and J lost 6, with 11 bases in between. CDR3 length: 13 residues. CDR3 residues: CASSDAGGNGYTF. CDR3 bases: TGTGCCAGCAGTGACGCCGGGGGAAATGGCTACACCTTC.